Listed here are 20 T cell receptor beta chains from one sample, sequenced in a study of cytomegalovirus exposure and HLA in healthy donors. PCR amplification relied on 60 Vbeta primers (plus 13 Jbeta primers). Using immunoSEQ multiplex PCR, the repertoire was profiled, and TCRdb retains in-frame clones only, with some absent. In the table there are just over 150,000 clones, approximately 72% of which are singletons. The sequenced sample was PBMCs. These receptors were taken from a middle-aged man in good health and CMV-seropositive.

The J gene is TRBJ1-1, the V gene TRBV30; D remains ambiguous. The CDR3 consists of 14 residues. The germline V and J ends were trimmed by 3 bases and 1 base, with 12 bases remaining between them. CDR1 and CDR2 (germline): GTSNPN, SVGIG (reference sequence). Here the CDR3 DNA reads TGTGCCTGGAGCCCTTTATCGGGGAACACTGAAGCTTTCTTT. The encoded protein is CAWSPLSGNTEAFF. Complete variable domain (other parts from reference TRBV30 and TRBJ1-1): SQTIHQWPATLVQPVGSPLSLECTVEGTSNPNLYWYRQAAGRGLQLLFYSVGIGQISSEVPQNLSASRPQDRQFILSSKKLLLSDSGFYLCAWSPLSGNTEAFFGQGTRLTVV.

The chain uses TRBV5-6 and TRBJ1-2; D may be TRBD1 (5 bases). CDR3 size: 14 residues. The V gene lost 1 base and the J gene lost 4 bases, with 11 bases spanning the gap. Germline loops: CDR1 SGHDT, CDR2 YYEEEE. The CDR3 here is CASSLNGTPYGYTF. CDR3 in DNA: TGTGCCAGCAGCTTGAACGGGACTCCCTATGGCTACACCTTC.

V and J are TRBV7-9 and TRBJ1-1; TRBD1 might be the D (5 bases). V was clipped by 2 bases and J by 4 bases, with 8 bases between them. The CDR3 is 13 residues long. CDR1 SEHNR and CDR2 FQNEAQ come from the germline V gene (reference sequence). CDR3 in amino acids: CASSLQGGTEAFF. The CDR3 region has the DNA TGTGCCAGCAGCTTACAGGGCGGCACTGAAGCTTTCTTT.

This clone occurred once. This chain uses TRBV18 with TRBJ2-1, with TRBD2 identical over 11 bases. V shed 3 bases, J shed 5 bases, and the junction held 3 bases outside the gene matches. Germline CDR1 is KGHSH and CDR2 is LQKENI. The CDR3 length is 15 residues. The CDR3 nucleotides are TGTGCCAGCTCACCCTTAGCGGGGGGGAACAATGAGCAGTTCTTC. Its translation: CASSPLAGGNNEQFF.

This chain uses TRBV9 with TRBJ1-1, with a tentative D call TRBD1 (5 bases). Germline-derived CDR1 and CDR2 are SGDLS and YYNGEE. CDR3 length: 15 amino acids. V was shortened by 0 bases and J by 4 bases, with 13 bases between the two germline ends. The CDR3 loop is CASSVAQMGGTEAFF. The CDR3 bases are TGTGCCAGCAGCGTAGCCCAGATGGGGGGCACTGAAGCTTTCTTT.

The chain recombines TRBV11-3 with TRBJ1-5; 8 bases line up with TRBD1. CDR3 length: 16 residues. Germline V CDR1 and CDR2: SGHNT, YENEEA. V dropped 5 bases and J dropped 0; count of bases not matched to a gene: 6. CDR3 nucleotide sequence: TGTGCCAGCAGCCGATACAGGGGGTATAGCAATCAGCCCCAGCATTTT. Translation: CASSRYRGYSNQPQHF.

The chain uses TRBV6-5 and TRBJ1-5; no definite D call. Germline V gene data show CDR1 as MNHEY and CDR2 as SVGAGI. V lost 4 bases and J lost 7, with 8 bases in between. The CDR3 extends over 12 amino acids. The CDR3 nucleotides are TGTGCCAGCAGTTTTACTCGGCAGCCCCAGCATTTT. Translated: CASSFTRQPQHF.

The V call is TRBV18, the J call TRBJ1-1; 7 positions agree with TRBD1. The junction had 6 bases not matched to a gene; V was cut back by 3 bases and J by 8 bases. This CDR3 contains 13 residues. Germline lookup yields CDR1 KGHSH and CDR2 LQKENI. The CDR3 DNA reads TGTGCCAGCTCACCCGGGACAGCCCCAGAAGCTTTCTTT. Its translation is CASSPGTAPEAFF.

The V and J genes are TRBV11-2 and TRBJ2-3, with D possibly TRBD2 on 6 matching bases. The CDR3 has 15 residues. Trimming pared 5 bases from V and 1 base from J, leaving 13 bases between. The V gene's germline CDR1 is SGHAT and CDR2 FQNNGV. The CDR3 here is CASSRLDFGTDTQYF. The CDR3 bases are TGTGCCAGCAGCCGACTAGACTTTGGCACAGATACGCAGTATTTT.

The chain is built from TRBV5-3 and TRBJ1-6; 8 bases line up with TRBD1. TRBV5-3 is labeled an ORF, and its function is uncertain. The CDR3 loop spans 17 amino acids. J lost 0 bases, V lost 4 bases, and 6 bases had no gene match. The CDR3 loop is CARSGWDRSSYNSPLHF. DNA for the CDR3: TGTGCCAGAAGCGGGTGGGACAGGAGCTCCTATAATTCACCCCTCCACTTT.

This clone was detected only a few times. V gene TRBV5-5 combines with J gene TRBJ2-7; 7 bases are shared with TRBD1. The CDR3 runs to 14 residues. With V trimmed by 0 bases and J by 5 bases, 5 bases remained unmatched. Germline V gene sequence: CDR1 SGHKS, CDR2 YYEKEE (reference sequence). The CDR3 region is CASSLEQGRNEQYF. CDR3 bases: TGTGCCAGCAGCTTGGAACAGGGGAGAAACGAGCAGTACTTC.

The V call is TRBV4-2, the J call TRBJ1-6; perhaps TRBD1 as D (5 bases). V lost 4 bases and J 8 bases, leaving 18 bases between the germline ends. The CDR3 consists of 16 residues. Per the germline V gene, CDR1 is LGHNA and CDR2 is YNFKEQ. CDR3 in amino acids: CASSPRGEPSDSPLHF. The DNA of the CDR3 is TGTGCCAGCAGCCCACGGGGGGAACCTTCGGATTCACCCCTCCACTTT.

The rearrangement links TRBV6-5 to TRBJ2-3; D is possibly TRBD1 (6 bases). Germline values: CDR1 MNHEY, CDR2 SVGAGI. This CDR3 region has 15 residues. V was trimmed by 4 bases and J by 3 bases, leaving 14 bases between them. Here the CDR3 DNA reads TGTGCCAGCAGTTCCAGGGGCCGCGCAACAGATACGCAGTATTTT. It translates to CASSSRGRATDTQYF.

The chain has TRBV29-1 and TRBJ1-1; 8 bases agree with TRBD1. The J segment lost 1 base and the V segment lost 3 bases, leaving 4 bases of the junction unmatched. The V gene's germline CDR1 is SQVTM and CDR2 ANQGSEA. This CDR3 has 14 amino acids. CDR3 amino acids: CSVDLGTGNTEAFF. The CDR3 DNA reads as TGCAGCGTTGACCTGGGGACAGGGAACACTGAAGCTTTCTTT.

This clone was seen only a few times. V gene TRBV5-5 combines with J gene TRBJ1-5, with D perhaps TRBD1 (6 bases). The CDR3 covers 14 residues. V lost 4 bases and J lost 1, with 9 bases in between. Germline CDR1 and CDR2: SGHKS and YYEKEE (reference sequence). DNA of the CDR3: TGTGCCAGCAGCCCAACAGGGAGCAATCAGCCCCAGCATTTT. Translation gives CASSPTGSNQPQHF.

This chain connects TRBV29-1 to TRBJ1-2, with D uncertain. This CDR3 contains 13 residues. Trimming removed 0 bases at V and 6 bases at J, with 11 bases between. Looked up from germline, CDR1 is SQVTM and CDR2 is ANQGSEA. The CDR3 sequence: CSVEDLVRNGYTF. The CDR3 DNA sequence: TGCAGCGTTGAAGATCTCGTGAGAAATGGCTACACCTTC.

The chain recombines TRBV19 with TRBJ1-5; 11 nucleotides agree with TRBD1. Looked up from germline, CDR1 is LNHDA and CDR2 is SQIVND (reference sequence). Trimming cost V 2 bases and J 5 bases; bases outside gene matches: 2. This CDR3 is built from 15 residues. The CDR3 bases are TGTGCCAGTAGTATAAGGGACAGGGGGGATCAGCCCCAGCATTTT. Encoded protein: CASSIRDRGDQPQHF. Based on the CDR3 plus reference TRBV19 and TRBJ1-5, the full variable domain is DGGITQSPKYLFRKEGQNVTLSCEQNLNHDAMYWYRQDPGQGLRLIYYSQIVNDFQKGDIAEGYSVSREKKESFPLTVTSAQKNPTAFYLCASSIRDRGDQPQHFGDGTRLSIL.

The V call is TRBV7-9, the J call TRBJ2-5; TRBD1 matches at 7 bases. The end of the DNA aligns better with TRBJ2-7, so the J call may be wrong. Germline loops: CDR1 SEHNR, CDR2 FQNEAQ (reference sequence). This CDR3 region has 13 residues. The CDR3 sequence is CASILAGGYEQYF. CDR3 DNA: TGTGCCAGCATTCTGGCAGGGGGCTACGAGCAGTACTTC.

The gene calls are TRBV27 and TRBJ1-5; D is unresolved. Germline V lookup: CDR1 MNHEY, CDR2 SMNVEV (reference sequence). Trimming pared 5 bases from V and 7 bases from J, leaving 12 bases between. CDR3 length: 13 residues. CDR3 nucleotides: TGTGCCAGCAGTCCAGGCCGAGGGCAGCCCCAGCATTTT. It specifies CASSPGRGQPQHF.

This clone appeared many times. The rearrangement uses TRBV5-1 and TRBJ1-1, with 7 bases matching TRBD1. V gave up 4 bases and J gave up 7 bases; unmatched junction bases: 16. This CDR3 region has 16 residues. Germline V CDR1 and CDR2: SGHRS, YFSETQ. CDR3 nucleotides: TGCGCCAGCAGCCCGGGACAGCTAGGGGGTTACGATGAAGCTTTCTTT. Amino acid sequence: CASSPGQLGGYDEAFF.